A single sample is the source of the 10 T cell receptor beta chains below, sequenced in a study of shared clonotypes between healthy human individuals. The repertoire was sequenced with immunoSEQ multiplex PCR; TCRdb's copy has only in-frame clones and lacks some. The sample lists about 580,000 clones, more than 95% occurring once. Terminally differentiated effector memory CD45RA+ cells were excluded from the naive CD8 cells, which were CD45RO-negative and positively selected for CCR7. Sequenced: naive CD8+ T cells sorted from blood. Receptors originate from a man aged 25-40 years in good health.

The chain combines TRBV7-8 with TRBJ2-1; TRBD1 aligns across 7 bases. Germline CDR1 and CDR2: SGHVS and FQNEAQ. The CDR3 is made up of 15 amino acids. V lost 4 bases and J lost 2; bases outside the gene matches: 5. In nucleotides, the CDR3 is TGTGCCAGCAGCTACGACAGGGATCCCTACAATGAGCAGTTCTTC. Its protein product is CASSYDRDPYNEQFF.

CDR3 sequence reads: CASGQGYTDTQYF. In DNA, the CDR3 is TGTGCCAGCGGGCAGGGCTACACAGATACGCAGTATTTT. J is TRBJ2-3 and V is TRBV9; D might be TRBD1 (5 bases). The CDR3 consists of 13 residues. The V end lost 7 bases, the J end lost 2 bases, and 11 bases lay between the germline ends. Germline CDR1 reads SGDLS; CDR2 reads YYNGEE.

This chain uses TRBV4-3 with TRBJ2-7; possible D gene TRBD1, 6 bases. Trimming left V 1 base short and J 3 bases short, with 13 bases between. Germline V lookup: CDR1 LGHNA, CDR2 YSLEER. The CDR3 extends over 15 amino acids. Here the CDR3 DNA reads TGCGCCAGCAGCCAAGCTTCGACAGGAAGCTACGAGCAGTACTTC. Translation gives CASSQASTGSYEQYF.

The rearrangement joins TRBV27 to TRBJ2-3; TRBD2 agrees at 9 bases. This CDR3 region has 17 residues. Trimming removed 5 bases from V and 0 bases from J; junction bases left unmatched: 9. Looked up from germline, CDR1 is MNHEY and CDR2 is SMNVEV (reference sequence). In DNA form, the CDR3 reads TGTGCCAGCAGTCCCCTCAGACTAGCGGACAGCACAGATACGCAGTATTTT. It encodes CASSPLRLADSTDTQYF.

The gene calls are TRBV15 and TRBJ2-1, with 7 nucleotides matching TRBD2. CDR1 is LNHNV, CDR2 YYDKDF, per germline (reference sequence). This CDR3 has 15 residues. The V segment lost 0 bases and the J segment 2 bases; nucleotides outside the gene matches: 1. The CDR3 region is CATSRDSGTYNEQFF. The DNA for the CDR3 is TGTGCCACCAGCAGAGACAGCGGGACCTACAATGAGCAGTTCTTC.

The chain recombines TRBV4-3 with TRBJ2-3; TRBD1 matches 7 bases. The germline gives CDR1 LGHNA, CDR2 YSLEER. The CDR3 length is 16 residues. The V gene end was trimmed by 0 bases and the J gene end by 2 bases; junction bases not matched to a gene: 5. CDR3 sequence reads: CASSQDRTGLTDTQYF. DNA for the CDR3: TGCGCCAGCAGCCAAGATCGGACAGGTCTCACAGATACGCAGTATTTT.

This chain connects TRBV9 to TRBJ2-7, with 7 bases fitting TRBD2. The CDR3 is 12 residues long. V was pared by 3 bases and J by 7 bases, with 4 bases of the junction left unmatched. Germline V lookup: CDR1 SGDLS, CDR2 YYNGEE. The CDR3 DNA reads as TGTGCCAGCAGCGGGGAGGGCTGGGAGCAGTACTTC. Residues: CASSGEGWEQYF.

The chain joins TRBV9 to TRBJ2-7, with 12 bases fitting TRBD1. The CDR3 runs 18 residues. V lost 1 base and J lost 5; bases outside the gene matches: 13. Germline CDR1 reads SGDLS; CDR2 reads YYNGEE. CDR3 sequence (DNA): TGTGCCAGCAGCGTACGAAAAGAGCCGGGACAGGGGGCCCACGAGCAGTACTTC. Amino acids: CASSVRKEPGQGAHEQYF.

The V call is TRBV11-2, the J call TRBJ2-5; TRBD2 aligns across 9 bases. J lost 4 bases, V lost 5 bases, and 17 bases had no gene match. Germline CDR1 reads SGHAT; CDR2 reads FQNNGV. This CDR3 contains 18 residues. The CDR3 DNA follows: TGTGCCAGCAGCCACCCCGGGGGGGTAGCGGGAGAGGGAGAGACCCAGTACTTC. Its protein is CASSHPGGVAGEGETQYF.

This clone was counted a single time. The rearrangement joins TRBV7-9 to TRBJ2-5; either TRBD1 or TRBD2 may fit D (5 bases each). Per germline, CDR1 SEHNR and CDR2 FQNEAQ (reference sequence). Trimming cost V 6 bases and J 4 bases, with 15 bases left between them. This CDR3 contains 14 residues. In DNA form, the CDR3 reads TGTGCCAGCAGTCTAGAGGGGTACGGAGAGACCCAGTACTTC. The encoded protein is CASSLEGYGETQYF.